The present T cell receptor (beta chain) was sequenced within a study of control samples from healthy donors and cancer patients. Profiling relied on immunoSEQ multiplex PCR, and the TCRdb table lists in-frame clones only, not all of them. The sample holds 350,000 to 450,000 clones; around 90% are singletons and the top ten take 6% to 7%. The CDR3 spans 13 residues. Germline V gene lookup returns CDR1 SEHNR and CDR2 FQNEAQ (reference sequence). Trimming pared 4 bases from V and 5 bases from J, leaving 12 bases between. The receptor comes from a man in his forties or fifties with head and neck cancer. What was sequenced was PBMCs. The chain carries TRBV7-9 and TRBJ2-7; D is possibly TRBD1 (6 bases). CDR3 protein: CASSSHRVDEQYF. The CDR3 DNA is TGTGCCAGCAGCTCCCACAGGGTAGACGAGCAGTACTTC.